This T cell receptor beta chain was observed in a study of blood T cell repertoires in COVID-19. The repertoire was sequenced with immunoSEQ multiplex PCR; TCRdb's copy has only in-frame clones and lacks some. The profile shows 130,000 or so clones, about 87% of them singletons. This CDR3 comprises 14 residues. Between the trimmed V and J ends, which lost 2 bases and 9 bases, there was a span of 14 bases. CDR1 and CDR2 from the germline V gene are MNHNS and SASEGT. The source material was peripheral blood. This clonotype was obtained from a human donor with COVID-19, enrolled during active disease. The donor label of this sample is uncertain. The rearrangement links TRBV6-1 to TRBJ2-1, with a tentative D call TRBD2 (7 bases). CDR3 nucleotide sequence: TGTGCCAGCAGTGAACTGGGGGGGCGCAGTGAGCAGTTCTTC. Residues: CASSELGGRSEQFF.